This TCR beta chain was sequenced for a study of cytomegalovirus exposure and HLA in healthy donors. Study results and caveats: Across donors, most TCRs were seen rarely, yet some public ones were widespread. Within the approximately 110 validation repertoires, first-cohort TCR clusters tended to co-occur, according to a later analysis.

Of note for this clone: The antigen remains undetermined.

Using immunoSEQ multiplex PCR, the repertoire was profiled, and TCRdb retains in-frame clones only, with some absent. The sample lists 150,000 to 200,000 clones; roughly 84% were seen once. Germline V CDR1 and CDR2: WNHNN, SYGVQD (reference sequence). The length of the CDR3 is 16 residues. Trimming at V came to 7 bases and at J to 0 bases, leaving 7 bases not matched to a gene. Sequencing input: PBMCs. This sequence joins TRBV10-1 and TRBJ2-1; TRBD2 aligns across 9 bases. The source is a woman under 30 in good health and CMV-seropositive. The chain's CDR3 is CASKGGGAYSYNEQFF. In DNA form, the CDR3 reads TGCGCCAGCAAAGGCGGGGGGGCCTACTCCTACAATGAGCAGTTCTTC.